This T cell receptor (beta chain) emerged from a study of beta chain features in type 1 diabetes. For this clone: Its specificity is unknown.

The sequenced template was cDNA made from the entire isolated RNA. Sequenced by immunoSEQ multiplex PCR; TCRdb stores in-frame clones only, minus some. The table has under 95,000 clones, 25% to 35% seen once. Germline V gene data show CDR1 as MGHRA and CDR2 as YSYEKL. This CDR3 is 16 amino acids long. Trimming at V came to 3 bases and at J to 3 bases, leaving 7 bases not matched to a gene. General study findings and limits: There was a moderate but significant shortening of TCRB CDR3s in all four CD4+ subsets of Type 1 diabetes patients.

Cells sorted by CD45RO/CCR7/CD25/CD127/CD95/CD27 comprised CD4+ naive, central memory, regulatory and stem cell-like memory cells. The source material was stem cell memory CD4+ T cells from blood. The source is a woman younger than 35 in good health. The V call is TRBV4-1, the J call TRBJ2-5, with 10 positions matching TRBD1. The CDR3 is CASSHPPGQGKETQYF. As DNA, the CDR3 is TGCGCCAGCAGCCATCCCCCGGGACAGGGGAAAGAGACCCAGTACTTC.